Listed here are 2 T cell receptor beta chains from one sample, sequenced in a study of regulatory T cells. Amplification used 52 TRBV primers and 13 TRBJ primers. Sequencing was performed with immunoSEQ multiplex PCR; in TCRdb, only in-frame clones are kept and a portion is missing. The table includes some 21,000 clones, approximately 93% detected once. Sequenced: CD8+ T cells sorted from blood. These receptors were taken from a child aged 2 to 15 with CD3G deficiency.

The chain carries TRBV7-9 and TRBJ2-1, with D unclear. From germline, CDR1 is SEHNR and CDR2 FQNEAQ (reference sequence). The CDR3 is made up of 11 amino acids. V was cut by 8 bases and J by 9 bases, with 11 bases left in between. Written as DNA, the CDR3 is TGTGCCAGCGGAACGGTTGGTGAGCAGTTCTTC. Translation gives CASGTVGEQFF.

The rearrangement joins TRBV6-1 to TRBJ1-1; D remains unclear. Trimming shortened V by 4 bases and J by 5 bases, and 2 bases separated the two germline ends. The CDR3 has 10 residues. The germline V gene has CDR1 MNHNS and CDR2 SASEGT. CDR3 nucleotide sequence: TGTGCCAGCAGTGGAACTGAAGCTTTCTTT. Protein product: CASSGTEAFF.